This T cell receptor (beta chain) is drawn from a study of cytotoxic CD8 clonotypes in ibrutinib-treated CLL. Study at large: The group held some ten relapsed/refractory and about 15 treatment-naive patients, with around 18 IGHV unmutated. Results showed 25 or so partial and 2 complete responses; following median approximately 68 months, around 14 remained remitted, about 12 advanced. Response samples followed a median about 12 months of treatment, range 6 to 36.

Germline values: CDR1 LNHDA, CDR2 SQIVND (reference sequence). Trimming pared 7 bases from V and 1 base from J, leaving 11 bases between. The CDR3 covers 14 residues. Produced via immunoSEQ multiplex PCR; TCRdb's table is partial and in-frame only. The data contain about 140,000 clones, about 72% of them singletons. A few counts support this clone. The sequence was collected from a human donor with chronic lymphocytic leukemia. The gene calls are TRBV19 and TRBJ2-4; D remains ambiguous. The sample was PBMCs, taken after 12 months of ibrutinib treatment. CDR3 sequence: CASNPGLAKNIQYF. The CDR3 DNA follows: TGTGCCAGTAACCCTGGTTTGGCCAAAAACATTCAGTACTTC.